These 6 T cell receptor beta chains share one sample of origin, sequenced in a study of blood T cell repertoires in COVID-19. The assay was immunoSEQ multiplex PCR, and TCRdb's table has in-frame clones only and misses some. The sample lists some 330,000 clones; approximately 88% were seen once. Source material: PBMCs or T cells enriched from blood (not recorded which). The receptors were gathered from a man aged 25-40 years who had recovered from COVID-19.

The gene calls are TRBV11-2 and TRBJ2-1; perhaps TRBD2 as D (6 bases). V was shortened by 0 bases and J by 8 bases, with 8 bases between the two germline ends. This CDR3 is built from 13 residues. Looked up from germline, CDR1 is SGHAT and CDR2 is FQNNGV. For the CDR3, the DNA is TGTGCCAGCAGCTTAGAACTAGCCCATGAGCAGTTCTTC. It encodes CASSLELAHEQFF.

This clone was observed a single time. The chain recombines TRBV12-3 or TRBV12-4 with TRBJ1-2, with D possibly matching TRBD1 (5 bases). The CDR3 contains 12 residues. Trimming took 5 bases from V and 12 from J, leaving 16 bases between them. This chain's CDR3 is CASSPSTGTHTF. CDR3 nucleotides: TGTGCCAGCAGTCCTTCAACCGGGACTCACACCTTC.

The chain couples TRBV28 to TRBJ2-2; 8 bases align to TRBD1. Germline V lookup: CDR1 MDHEN, CDR2 SYDVKM. Losses at the gene ends were 2 bases for V and 6 bases for J; bases not matched to a gene: 14. The CDR3 is 18 residues long. CDR3 DNA sequence: TGTGCCAGCAGTTTACCGCCAGGGGGCGGAAGGTTCGCCGGGGAGCTGTTTTTT. Translating gives CASSLPPGGGRFAGELFF. Using reference TRBV28 and TRBJ2-2 for the parts outside the CDR3, the full variable domain is DVKVTQSSRYLVKRTGEKVFLECVQDMDHENMFWYRQDPGLGLRLIYFSYDVKMKEKGDIPEGYSVSREKKERFSLILESASTNQTSMYLCASSLPPGGGRFAGELFFGEGSRLTVL.

The chain combines TRBV9 with TRBJ1-2; the D gene is possibly TRBD1 (5 bases). The CDR3 consists of 13 residues. Trimming pared 3 bases from V and 1 base from J, leaving 7 bases between. Germline V gene sequence: CDR1 SGDLS, CDR2 YYNGEE. CDR3 protein: CASSGQSNYGYTF. The CDR3 DNA is TGTGCCAGCAGCGGACAGAGTAACTATGGCTACACCTTC.

The chain is built from TRBV19 and TRBJ2-2; 9 bases match TRBD1. There are 16 residues in the CDR3. J was trimmed by 2 bases and V by 5 bases; bases with no gene match: 6. The germline V gene encodes CDR1 LNHDA and CDR2 SQIVND (reference sequence). Here the CDR3 reads CASSFDRGSNTGELFF. CDR3 bases: TGTGCCAGTAGTTTCGACAGGGGGTCCAACACCGGGGAGCTGTTTTTT. Complete variable domain (other parts from reference TRBV19 and TRBJ2-2): DGGITQSPKYLFRKEGQNVTLSCEQNLNHDAMYWYRQDPGQGLRLIYYSQIVNDFQKGDIAEGYSVSREKKESFPLTVTSAQKNPTAFYLCASSFDRGSNTGELFFGEGSRLTVL.

This clone was detected once. This chain joins TRBV2 and TRBJ1-5; possible D gene TRBD1, 6 bases. CDR1 SNHLY and CDR2 FYNNEI come from the germline V gene. V was pared by 0 bases and J by 0 bases, with 9 bases between. The CDR3 runs to 16 residues. CDR3 DNA sequence: TGTGCCAGCAGTGAAGCGAGGACAGTTAGCAATCAGCCCCAGCATTTT. Amino acid sequence: CASSEARTVSNQPQHF.